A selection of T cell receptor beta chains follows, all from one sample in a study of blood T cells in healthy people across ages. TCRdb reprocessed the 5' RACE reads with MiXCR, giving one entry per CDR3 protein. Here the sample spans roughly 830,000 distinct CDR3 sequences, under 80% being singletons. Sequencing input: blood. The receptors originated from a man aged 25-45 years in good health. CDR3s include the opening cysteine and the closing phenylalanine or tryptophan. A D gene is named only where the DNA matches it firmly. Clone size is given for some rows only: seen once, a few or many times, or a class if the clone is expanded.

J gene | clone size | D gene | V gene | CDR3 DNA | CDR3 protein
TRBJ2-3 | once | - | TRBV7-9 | TGTGCCAGCAGCTTAGTTTCGGGGGAAGATACGCAGTATTTT | CASSLVSGEDTQYF
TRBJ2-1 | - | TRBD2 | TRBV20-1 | TGCAGTGCCCGTACTAGCGGGGGGTATTCCTACAATGAGCAGTTCTTC | CSARTSGGYSYNEQFF
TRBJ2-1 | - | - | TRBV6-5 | TGTGCCAGCAGTGGGCAGGCGTATGAGCAGTTCTTC | CASSGQAYEQFF
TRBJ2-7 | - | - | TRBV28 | TGTGCCAGCAGTTATCGGACCATACCTCTCTACGAGCAGTACTTC | CASSYRTIPLYEQYF
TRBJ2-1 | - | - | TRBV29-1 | TGCAGCGTTGGGACGGAGATCTACAATGAGCAGTTCTTC | CSVGTEIYNEQFF
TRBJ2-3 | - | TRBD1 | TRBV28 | TGTGCCAGCAGTATTACCCCTGGGGCCCCCAGGGGGGATACGCAGTATTTT | CASSITPGAPRGDTQYF
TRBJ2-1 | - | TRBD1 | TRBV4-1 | TGCGCCAGCAGCCAAGAAGGGAGACAGGGCGGTTCCGAGCAGTTCTTC | CASSQEGRQGGSEQFF
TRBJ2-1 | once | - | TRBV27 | TGTGCCAGCAGTTTATCGGACATTTACAATGAGCAGTTCTTC | CASSLSDIYNEQFF
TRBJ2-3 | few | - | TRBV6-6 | TGTGCCAGCAGTCCCCCGGACTCAGCCCCTGATACGCAGTATTTT | CASSPPDSAPDTQYF
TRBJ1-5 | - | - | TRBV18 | TGTGCCAGCTCACCAGGGACCGGACACGACAATCAGCCCCAGCATTTT | CASSPGTGHDNQPQHF
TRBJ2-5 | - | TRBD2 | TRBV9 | TGTGCCACTGGTCGCGGGACTAGCGGAGAAGAGACCCAGTACTTC | CATGRGTSGEETQYF
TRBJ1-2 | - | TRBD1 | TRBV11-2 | TGTGCCAGCAGCTCCCCAACCGGGACAGGGAGTAATGGCTACACCTTC | CASSSPTGTGSNGYTF
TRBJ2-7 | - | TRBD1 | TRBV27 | TGTGCCAGCAGTTTACTCGGACAGGTAAAGTCCTACGAGCAGTACTTC | CASSLLGQVKSYEQYF
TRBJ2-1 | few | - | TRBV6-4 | TGTGCCAGCAGTGAAGGAGGGGGATCCTACAATGAGCAGTTCTTC | CASSEGGGSYNEQFF
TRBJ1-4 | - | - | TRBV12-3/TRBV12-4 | TGTGCCAAACAGGGTGCAACTAATGAAGAACTGTTTTTT | CAKQGATNEELFF
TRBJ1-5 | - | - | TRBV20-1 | TGCAGTGCCGCAAATTGGGAGAGTTGGCAAGGCAATCAGCCCCAGCATTTT | CSAANWESWQGNQPQHF
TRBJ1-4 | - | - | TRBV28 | TGTGCCAGCAGTTTAAAGGGTATTTCTGAAAAACTGTTTTTT | CASSLKGISEKLFF
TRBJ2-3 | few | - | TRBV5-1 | TGCGCCAGCAGCGAGAATTGGTACCAGACAGATACGCAGTATTTT | CASSENWYQTDTQYF
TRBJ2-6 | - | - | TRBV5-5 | TGTGCCAGCAGCTTCCAGGTTACTGGGGCCAACGTCCTGACTTTC | CASSFQVTGANVLTF
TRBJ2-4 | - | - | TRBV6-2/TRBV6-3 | TGTGCCAGCACCAAAGAGGACTACTTCGCCAAAAACACTCAGTACTTC | CASTKEDYFAKNTQYF
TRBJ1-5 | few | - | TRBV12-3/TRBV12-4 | TGTGCCAGCAGTTTAGGAACGCCCCAGCATTTT | CASSLGTPQHF
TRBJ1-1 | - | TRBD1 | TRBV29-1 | TGCAGCGTTCTTCCCCAGGGGGCAGGTACTGAAGCTTTCTTT | CSVLPQGAGTEAFF
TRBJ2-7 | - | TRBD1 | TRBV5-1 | TGCGCCAGCAGCTCACCGACAGGGCCCTACGAGCAGTACTTC | CASSSPTGPYEQYF
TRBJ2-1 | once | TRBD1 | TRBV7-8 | TGTGCCAGCAGCCATAGAGACAGGGTGGTAGACAATGAGCAGTTCTTC | CASSHRDRVVDNEQFF
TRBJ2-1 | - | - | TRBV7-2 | TGTGCCAGCAGCTCAAATCCTGCCCAACACGGTGAGCAGTTCTTC | CASSSNPAQHGEQFF
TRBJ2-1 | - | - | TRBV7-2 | TGTGCCAGCAGCCCGGTTGCGGGTGATGAGCAGTTCTTC | CASSPVAGDEQFF
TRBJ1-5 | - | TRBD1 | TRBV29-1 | TGCAGCGTCCGGGACAGCCAAGATCAGCCCCAGCATTTT | CSVRDSQDQPQHF
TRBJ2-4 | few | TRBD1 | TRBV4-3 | TGCGCCAGCAGCCATTCCGGGACAGGCAACATTCAGTACTTC | CASSHSGTGNIQYF
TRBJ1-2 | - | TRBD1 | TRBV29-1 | TGCAGCGTCGTAGACGGACAGGTTTATGGCTACACCTTC | CSVVDGQVYGYTF
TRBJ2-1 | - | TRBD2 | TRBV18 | TGTGCCAGCTCACCATACGGGGGGAATGAGCAGTTCTTC | CASSPYGGNEQFF
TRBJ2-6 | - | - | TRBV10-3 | TGTGCCATCAGTGAGGACCTTACCCAGGGAACCGGGGCCAACGTCCTGACTTTC | CAISEDLTQGTGANVLTF
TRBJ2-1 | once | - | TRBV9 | TGTGCCAGCAGCGTAGAACCCCCCGAATTAGGTAGGGAGCAGTTCTTC | CASSVEPPELGREQFF
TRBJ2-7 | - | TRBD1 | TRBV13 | TGTGCCAGCAGCTTAACATCGGGACAGGGGAGCTCCTACGAGCAGTACTTC | CASSLTSGQGSSYEQYF
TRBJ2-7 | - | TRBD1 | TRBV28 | TGTGCCAGCAGTCCCACGGACAGGGTTTACGAGCAGTACTTC | CASSPTDRVYEQYF
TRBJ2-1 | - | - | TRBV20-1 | TGCAGTCCTAAACAGCTCTGGGGTGAGCAGTTCTTC | CSPKQLWGEQFF
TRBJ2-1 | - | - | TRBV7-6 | TGTGCCAGCAGCTTAGTAGGAGGGTTTGGAGATGAGCAGTTCTTC | CASSLVGGFGDEQFF
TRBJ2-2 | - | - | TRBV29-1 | TGCAGCGTTGGACAGACGTCCGGGGAGCTGTTTTTT | CSVGQTSGELFF
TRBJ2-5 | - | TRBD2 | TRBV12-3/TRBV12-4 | TGTGCCAGCAGTTTTCGAGGACTAGCGGGGGTCTTGGAGACCCAGTACTTT | CASSFRGLAGVLETQYF
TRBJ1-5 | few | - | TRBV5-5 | TGTGCCAGCAGCTTGGAACACAGCAATCAGCCCCAGCATTTT | CASSLEHSNQPQHF
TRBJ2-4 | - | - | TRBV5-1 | TGCGCCAGCAGCCCGGGGGCCAACCTGGGCAAAAACATTCAGTACTTC | CASSPGANLGKNIQYF
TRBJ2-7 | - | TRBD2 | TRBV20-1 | TGCAGTGCTAGACCTACTAGCGCCTACGAGCAGTACTTC | CSARPTSAYEQYF
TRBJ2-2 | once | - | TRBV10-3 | TGTGCCATCAGTGAGTCGCGGGGGAACACCGGGGAGCTGTTTTTT | CAISESRGNTGELFF
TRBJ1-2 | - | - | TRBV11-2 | TGTGCCAGCAGCTTAGTGTACGATGGCTACACCTTC | CASSLVYDGYTF
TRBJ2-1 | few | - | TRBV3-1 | TGTGCCAGCACCCGGGCGGGGTCGTACAATGAGCAGTTCTTC | CASTRAGSYNEQFF
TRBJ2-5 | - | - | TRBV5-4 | TGTGCCAGCAGCTCAGGACGGTCCCTGGGAGAGACCCAGTACTTC | CASSSGRSLGETQYF
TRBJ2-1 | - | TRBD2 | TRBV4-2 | TGTGCCAGCAGCCTGGGGGGGGTCGACAATGAGCAGTTCTTC | CASSLGGVDNEQFF
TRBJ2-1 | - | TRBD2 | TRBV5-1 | TGCGCCAGCAGCTCCCAGACTAGCGGGGCCAACAATGAGCAGTTCTTC | CASSSQTSGANNEQFF